This TCR beta chain was observed in a study of CD8+ T cells in alopecia areata. Across the whole study: Those patients who were treated received oral tofacitinib, which was given at 5 to 10 mg twice daily for moderate-to-severe alopecia areata. Study-level points and caveats: Alopecia totalis/universalis scalp especially showed more expanded CD8+ clones than normal scalp.

V shed 5 bases, J shed 4 bases, and the junction held 13 bases outside the gene matches. Germline V gives CDR1 MNHEY, CDR2 SMNVEV (reference sequence). The CDR3 covers 16 residues. In this sample, this clone turned up a few times. No antigen is known for it. Extraction of RNA preceded its reverse transcription into cDNA, which served as the sequencing template. Assay: immunoSEQ multiplex PCR; the TCRdb copy retains only in-frame clones and omits some. The sample holds roughly 180,000 clones; roughly 60% are singletons and the top ten take 1.5% to 2%. PBMCs served as the source from which CD4+ and CD8+ T cells were sorted.

The sample was CD4+ T cells sorted from blood, taken at week 0. This clonotype was obtained from a human donor with alopecia areata. The chain combines TRBV27 with TRBJ1-2; 7 bases are shared with TRBD1. CDR3 amino acids: CASSTETGPGLYGYTF. CDR3 bases: TGTGCCAGCAGTACCGAGACAGGGCCCGGGCTCTATGGCTACACCTTC.